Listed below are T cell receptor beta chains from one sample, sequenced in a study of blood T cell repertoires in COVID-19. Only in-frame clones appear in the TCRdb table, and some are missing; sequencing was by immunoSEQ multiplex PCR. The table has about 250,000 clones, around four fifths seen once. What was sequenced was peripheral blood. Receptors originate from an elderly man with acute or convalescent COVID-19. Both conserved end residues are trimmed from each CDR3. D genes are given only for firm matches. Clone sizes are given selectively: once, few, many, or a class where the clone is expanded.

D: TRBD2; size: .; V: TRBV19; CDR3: ATLIILAGWEQY
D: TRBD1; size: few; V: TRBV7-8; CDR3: ASSFGTGVSYEQY
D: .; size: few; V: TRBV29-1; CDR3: SVERGTDEQY
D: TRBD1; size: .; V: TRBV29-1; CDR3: SVEGTGQGAYEQY
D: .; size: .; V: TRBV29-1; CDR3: SVDPGEKIHTEAF
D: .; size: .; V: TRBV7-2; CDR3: ASSIREGGTEAF
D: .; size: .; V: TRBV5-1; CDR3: ASSLGQRTDTQY
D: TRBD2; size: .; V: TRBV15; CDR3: ATNPGLASWASTDTQY
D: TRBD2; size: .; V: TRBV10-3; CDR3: AISLAGGNNEQF
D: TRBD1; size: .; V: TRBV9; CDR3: ASSVTGGSYNEQF
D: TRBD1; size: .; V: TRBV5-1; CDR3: ASSFRPGQAARNNSPLH
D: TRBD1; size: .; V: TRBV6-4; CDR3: ASSGQGDPNYGYT
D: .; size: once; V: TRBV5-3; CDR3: ARSLARQLYYEQY
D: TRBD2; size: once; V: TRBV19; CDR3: ASSASSGGTFSTDTQY
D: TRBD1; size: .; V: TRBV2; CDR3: ASSRQGGEQF
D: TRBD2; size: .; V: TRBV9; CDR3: ASSPLPGGPTYNEQF
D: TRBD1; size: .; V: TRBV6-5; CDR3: ASSPGGRYTDTQY
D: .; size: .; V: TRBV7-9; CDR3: ASSSLRGEDRNTIY
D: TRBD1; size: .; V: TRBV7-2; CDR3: ASSPDRAEQPQH
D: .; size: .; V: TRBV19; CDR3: ASNRGAVTGANVLT
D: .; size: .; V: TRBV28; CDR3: ASSKQGVSNSPLH
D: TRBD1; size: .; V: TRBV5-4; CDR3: ASSPQGAKTGELF
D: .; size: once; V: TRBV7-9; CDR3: ASSFASSGNTIY
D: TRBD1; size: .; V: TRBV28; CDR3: ASSLRLQGEQPQH
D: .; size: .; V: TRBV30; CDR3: AWSVGRGAPDTQY
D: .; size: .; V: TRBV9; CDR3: ASSGGGSPALYGYT
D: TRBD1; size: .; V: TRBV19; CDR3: ASRQGNYGYT
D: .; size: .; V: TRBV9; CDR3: ASSVGAGANTEAF
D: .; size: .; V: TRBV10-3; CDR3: AISPTGTNQPQH
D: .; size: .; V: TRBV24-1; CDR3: ATSSGKPFYSNQPQH
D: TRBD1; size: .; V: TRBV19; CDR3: ASSKTGGSYNEQF
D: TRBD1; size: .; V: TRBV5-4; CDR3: ASSLVGLGTDYEQY
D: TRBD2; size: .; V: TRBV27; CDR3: ASSFRLIAGGPNTGELF
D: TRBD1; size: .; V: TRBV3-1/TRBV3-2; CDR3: ASSPRDSSTNEKLF
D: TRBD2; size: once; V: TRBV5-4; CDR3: ASSFELAGYNEQF
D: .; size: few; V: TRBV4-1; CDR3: ASSHSGQSTDTQY
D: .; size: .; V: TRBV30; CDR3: AWRAPGDPTGELF
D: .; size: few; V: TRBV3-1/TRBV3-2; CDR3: ASRRTSTGDNYEQY
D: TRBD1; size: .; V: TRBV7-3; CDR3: ASSSQGTGANVLT
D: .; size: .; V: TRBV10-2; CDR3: ASSGTLGQIQETQY
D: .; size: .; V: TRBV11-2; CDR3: ASSWSSYNEQF